The 25 T cell receptor beta chains below were found in one sample sequenced in a study of T cell responses to AZD1222 COVID-19 vaccine. The repertoire was sequenced with immunoSEQ multiplex PCR; TCRdb's copy has only in-frame clones and lacks some. The top ten hold about 3% of the sample, which has around 110,000 clones, 85% to 95% seen once. Sample: peripheral blood, taken on day 0 of AZD1222 vaccination. Source of these receptors: an adult in good health.

The chain joins TRBV5-6 to TRBJ1-2; D is unclear. The CDR3 is 11 residues long. CDR1 and CDR2 (germline): SGHDT, YYEEEE. V lost 5 bases to trimming and J lost 5 bases, with 7 bases between them. The CDR3 loop is CASSGRYGYTF. Written as DNA, the CDR3 is TGTGCCAGCAGTGGTCGTTATGGCTACACCTTC. The full variable domain, completed using reference TRBV5-6 and TRBJ1-2, is DAGVTQSPTHLIKTRGQQVTLRCSPKSGHDTVSWYQQALGQGPQFIFQYYEEEERQRGNFPDRFSGHQFPNYSSELNVNALLLGDSALYLCASSGRYGYTFGSGTRLTVV.

The rearrangement joins TRBV5-6 to TRBJ1-2; D is possibly TRBD1 (6 bases). V lost 4 bases and J 8 bases, leaving 15 bases between the germline ends. Per the germline V gene, CDR1 is SGHDT and CDR2 is YYEEEE. The length of the CDR3 is 13 residues. The CDR3 DNA reads as TGTGCCAGCAGCCGAGAACAGGGAGAGGGCTACACCTTC. Translating it yields CASSREQGEGYTF. Full variable domain (remainder filled in from reference TRBV5-6 and TRBJ1-2): DAGVTQSPTHLIKTRGQQVTLRCSPKSGHDTVSWYQQALGQGPQFIFQYYEEEERQRGNFPDRFSGHQFPNYSSELNVNALLLGDSALYLCASSREQGEGYTFGSGTRLTVV.

This clone was seen only once. CDR3 sequence reads: CASSEAGTANTIYF. The CDR3 nucleotides read TGTGCCAGCAGTGAAGCCGGGACGGCGAACACCATATATTTT. The rearrangement uses TRBV6-1 and TRBJ1-3, with a possible D match to TRBD1 (5 bases). This CDR3 contains 14 residues. Trimming cost V 0 bases and J 7 bases, with 10 bases left between them. Per the germline V gene, CDR1 is MNHNS and CDR2 is SASEGT.

This chain uses TRBV20-1 with TRBJ1-5; D ambiguous. V was trimmed by 3 bases and J by 0 bases, leaving 6 bases between them. The CDR3 is made up of 13 amino acids. Germline V lookup: CDR1 DFQATT, CDR2 SNEGSKA (reference sequence). As DNA, the CDR3 is TGCAGTGCTAGTATAGGTAGCAATCAGCCCCAGCATTTT. It specifies CSASIGSNQPQHF.

The CDR3 DNA follows: TGCGCCAGCAGTTACTCCAGTACCTACGAGCAGTACTTC. This codes for CASSYSSTYEQYF. The chain links TRBV10-2 to TRBJ2-7; D unclear. This CDR3 has 13 residues. Germline loops: CDR1 WSHSY, CDR2 SAAADI. V was shortened by 5 bases and J by 2 bases, with 10 bases between the two germline ends.

The CDR3 bases are TGTGCCAGCAGTGAGGGCTTTCAAGGGTTAGCCTCTGGGGCCAACGTCCTGACTTTC. Translation gives CASSEGFQGLASGANVLTF. The rearrangement links TRBV6-1 to TRBJ2-6; D unresolved. The CDR3 covers 19 residues. Trimming took 3 bases from V and 0 from J, leaving 18 bases between them. Looked up from germline, CDR1 is MNHNS and CDR2 is SASEGT.

This chain links TRBV5-6 with TRBJ1-1; D might be TRBD1 (5 bases). Germline lookup yields CDR1 SGHDT and CDR2 YYEEEE. CDR3 length equals 12 residues. V lost 0 bases and J 11 bases, leaving 11 bases between the germline ends. The CDR3 reads CASSLDWGAAFF. The CDR3 DNA reads TGTGCCAGCAGCTTGGACTGGGGCGCGGCTTTCTTT.

The chain combines TRBV21-1 with TRBJ1-2; TRBD1, the table's D call, was not compared with the DNA. TRBV21-1 is a pseudogene locus. This CDR3 has 15 amino acids. DNA for the CDR3: TGTGCCAGCAGAGACCCTCAAACAGATTTCTATGGCTACACCTTC. Protein sequence: CASRDPQTDFYGYTF.

The chain carries TRBV12-3 or TRBV12-4 and TRBJ1-1, with no clear D. The CDR3 is made up of 13 amino acids. Between the trimmed V and J ends, which lost 5 bases and 5 bases, there was a span of 12 bases. The CDR3 spells CASSDHARTEAFF. The DNA of the CDR3 is TGTGCCAGCAGTGACCATGCGCGGACTGAAGCTTTCTTT.

There are a few counts of this clone. The genes are TRBV7-2 and TRBJ2-3, with TRBD1 as a possible D gene (5 bases). The CDR3 has 15 amino acids. Trimming left V 5 bases short and J 7 bases short, with 19 bases between. Germline values: CDR1 SGHTA, CDR2 FQGNSA. CDR3 protein: CASSPTRQRANTQYF. DNA of the CDR3: TGTGCCAGCAGCCCAACCCGACAGAGAGCAAATACGCAGTATTTT.

This chain uses TRBV5-6 with TRBJ1-6, with D possibly being TRBD1 (5 bases). The germline V and J ends were trimmed by 4 bases and 6 bases, with 11 bases remaining between them. This CDR3 has 14 residues. CDR1 and CDR2 from the germline V gene are SGHDT and YYEEEE. CDR3 in amino acids: CASSLGEPNSPLHF. The CDR3 bases are TGTGCCAGCAGCCTAGGGGAGCCTAATTCACCCCTCCACTTT.

The V call is TRBV7-9, the J call TRBJ2-7; tentatively, D is TRBD1 (5 bases). Trimming took off 5 bases at V and 2 bases at J, with 10 bases between the two ends. The CDR3 totals 13 residues. Germline assignment: CDR1 SEHNR and CDR2 FQNEAQ (reference sequence). In DNA, the CDR3 is TGTGCCAGCAGCCCCCGGACACCCTACGAGCAGTACTTC. Translating gives CASSPRTPYEQYF.

V is TRBV18 and J is TRBJ1-1; D is uncertain. The CDR3 runs 15 residues. Trimming pared 5 bases from V and 0 bases from J, leaving 13 bases between. CDR1 KGHSH and CDR2 LQKENI come from the germline V gene. The CDR3 DNA reads TGTGCCAGCTCATTATCCAGCCCCATGAACACTGAAGCTTTCTTT. This sequence encodes CASSLSSPMNTEAFF.

J is TRBJ2-5 and V is TRBV2; TRBD2 might be the D (6 bases). This CDR3 contains 12 residues. V lost 3 bases and J 4 bases, leaving 6 bases between the germline ends. Germline CDR1 is SNHLY and CDR2 is FYNNEI. Here the CDR3 DNA reads TGTGCCAGCAGTGAGGGGGGAGAGACCCAGTACTTC. Its protein is CASSEGGETQYF.

This chain links TRBV18 with TRBJ1-4; no reliable D call. Trimming cost V 3 bases and J 3 bases, with 14 bases left between them. The CDR3 sequence is 16 residues long. Germline CDR1 and CDR2: KGHSH and LQKENI. CDR3 protein: CASSPLWGKPNEKLFF. The CDR3 bases are TGTGCCAGCTCACCCCTATGGGGAAAGCCTAATGAAAAACTGTTTTTT.

The chain uses TRBV3-1 (or the pseudogene TRBV3-2) and TRBJ2-1, with 9 nucleotides matching TRBD2. The CDR3 length is 16 residues. Trimming removed 4 bases from V and 8 bases from J; junction bases left unmatched: 12. Germline loops: CDR1 LGHDT, CDR2 YNNKEL (reference sequence). The CDR3 protein is CASSPFEASGKDEQFF. The CDR3 DNA sequence: TGTGCCAGCAGCCCTTTCGAAGCTAGCGGGAAGGATGAGCAGTTCTTC.

V usage is TRBV6-5 and J usage is TRBJ2-1; D is possibly TRBD2 (6 bases). The CDR3 runs to 16 residues. Germline V lookup: CDR1 MNHEY, CDR2 SVGAGI. V was cut by 0 bases and J by 4 bases, with 13 bases left in between. The CDR3 DNA is TGTGCCAGCAGTTACTCCTTCGGGAGTCAATACAATGAGCAGTTCTTC. It specifies CASSYSFGSQYNEQFF.

Here the CDR3 DNA reads TGTGCCAGTAGTATAGCGGCGGTGGGGAACAATGAGCAGTTCTTC. It yields the protein CASSIAAVGNNEQFF. V is TRBV19 and J is TRBJ2-1; no definite D call. Germline assignment: CDR1 LNHDA and CDR2 SQIVND (reference sequence). The germline V and J ends were trimmed by 1 base and 5 bases, with 12 bases remaining between them. The CDR3 length is 15 residues.

The chain links TRBV7-8 to TRBJ2-2; TRBD1 agrees at 8 bases. V was clipped by 1 base and J by 3 bases; unmatched bases: 13. This CDR3 has 19 amino acids. Germline CDR1 is SGHVS and CDR2 is FQNEAQ. The CDR3 here is CASSLGRDRPTVDTGELFF. The CDR3 coding sequence is TGTGCCAGCAGCTTAGGGAGGGACAGGCCTACTGTAGACACCGGGGAGCTGTTTTTT.

The gene calls are TRBV2 and TRBJ2-2; 10 nucleotides match TRBD2. The ends lost 3 bases at V and 6 bases at J; junction bases unmatched: 4. Germline-derived CDR1 and CDR2 are SNHLY and FYNNEI. CDR3 length: 15 residues. CDR3 DNA sequence: TGTGCCAGCAGTGATATAGCGGGAGGACCCGGGGAGCTGTTTTTT. Its protein product is CASSDIAGGPGELFF. Complete variable domain (other parts from reference TRBV2 and TRBJ2-2): EPEVTQTPSHQVTQMGQEVILRCVPISNHLYFYWYRQILGQKVEFLVSFYNNEISEKSEIFDDQFSVERPDGSNFTLKIRSTKLEDSAMYFCASSDIAGGPGELFFGEGSRLTVL.

V usage is TRBV10-3 and J usage is TRBJ2-7, with 7 nucleotides matching TRBD2. The CDR3 has 13 amino acids. CDR1 and CDR2 from the germline V gene are ENHRY and SYGVKD. The V and J ends lost 7 bases and 7 bases, in that order; junction bases with no gene match: 10. CDR3 protein: CAITPAGVGEQYF. In DNA, the CDR3 is TGTGCCATCACCCCGGCGGGAGTCGGGGAGCAGTACTTC.

CDR3 sequence reads: CASSLGTAYGYTF. The CDR3 DNA reads TGTGCCAGCAGCCTCGGGACAGCATATGGCTACACCTTC. This chain joins TRBV7-9 and TRBJ1-2; 7 nucleotides agree with TRBD1. Trimming at V came to 5 bases and at J to 5 bases, leaving 5 bases not matched to a gene. The CDR3 consists of 13 residues. The germline CDR1 and CDR2 sequences are SEHNR and FQNEAQ (reference sequence).

The rearrangement uses TRBV28 and TRBJ2-3; no firm D call. This CDR3 spans 14 amino acids. CDR1 and CDR2 from the germline V gene are MDHEN and SYDVKM. V lost 3 bases and J lost 6, with 13 bases in between. CDR3 DNA: TGTGCCAGCAGTTTCAGGCCACCCGGTGATACGCAGTATTTT. This encodes CASSFRPPGDTQYF.

This chain connects TRBV30 to TRBJ2-3; either TRBD1 or TRBD2 may fit D (5 bases each). Germline V gene sequence: CDR1 GTSNPN, CDR2 SVGIG (reference sequence). This CDR3 has 14 amino acids. V shed 3 bases and J shed 2 bases, with 12 bases lying between them. This CDR3 is CAWSRDRNTDTQYF. CDR3 bases: TGTGCCTGGAGCCGGGACCGTAACACAGATACGCAGTATTTT.

The rearrangement uses TRBV12-3 or TRBV12-4 and TRBJ1-2, with D unresolved. The CDR3 loop spans 12 amino acids. V was shortened by 3 bases and J by 7 bases, with 9 bases between the two germline ends. The CDR3 spells CASSFVGSGYTF. CDR3 coding DNA: TGTGCCAGCAGTTTCGTAGGTAGTGGCTACACCTTC.